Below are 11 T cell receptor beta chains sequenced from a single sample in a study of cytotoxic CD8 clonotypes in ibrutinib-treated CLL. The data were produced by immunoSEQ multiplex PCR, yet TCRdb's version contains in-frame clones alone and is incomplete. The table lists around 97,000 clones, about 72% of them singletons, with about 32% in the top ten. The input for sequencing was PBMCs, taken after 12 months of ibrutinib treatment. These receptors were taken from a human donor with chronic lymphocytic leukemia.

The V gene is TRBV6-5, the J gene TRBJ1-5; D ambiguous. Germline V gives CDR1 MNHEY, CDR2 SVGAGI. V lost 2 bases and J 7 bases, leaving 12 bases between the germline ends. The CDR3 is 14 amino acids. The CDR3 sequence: CASSYASFGQPQHF. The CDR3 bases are TGTGCCAGCAGTTACGCCAGTTTCGGGCAGCCCCAGCATTTT.

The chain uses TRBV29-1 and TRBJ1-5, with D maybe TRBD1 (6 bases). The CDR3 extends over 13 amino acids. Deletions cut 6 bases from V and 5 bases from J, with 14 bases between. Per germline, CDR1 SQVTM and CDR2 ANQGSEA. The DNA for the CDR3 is TGCAGCGTGGCTAGGGGGACTGATCAGCCCCAGCATTTT. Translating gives CSVARGTDQPQHF.

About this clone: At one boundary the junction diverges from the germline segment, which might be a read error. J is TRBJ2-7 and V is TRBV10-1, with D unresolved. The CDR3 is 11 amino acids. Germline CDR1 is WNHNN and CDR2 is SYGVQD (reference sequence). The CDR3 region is CASSENPQVAF. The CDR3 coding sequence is TGCGCCAGCAGTGAGAACCCCCAGGTGGCATTC.

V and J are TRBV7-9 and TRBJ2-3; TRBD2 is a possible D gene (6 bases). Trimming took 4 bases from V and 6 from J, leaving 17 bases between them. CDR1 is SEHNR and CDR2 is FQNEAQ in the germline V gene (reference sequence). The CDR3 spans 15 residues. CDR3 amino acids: CASSSRPTAGDTQYF. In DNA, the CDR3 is TGTGCCAGCAGCTCACGACCAACAGCGGGTGATACGCAGTATTTT. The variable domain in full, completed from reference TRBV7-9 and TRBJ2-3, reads DTGVSQNPRHKITKRGQNVTFRCDPISEHNRLYWYRQTLGQGPEFLTYFQNEAQLEKSRLLSDRFSAERPKGSFSTLEIQRTEQGDSAMYLCASSSRPTAGDTQYFGPGTRLTVL.

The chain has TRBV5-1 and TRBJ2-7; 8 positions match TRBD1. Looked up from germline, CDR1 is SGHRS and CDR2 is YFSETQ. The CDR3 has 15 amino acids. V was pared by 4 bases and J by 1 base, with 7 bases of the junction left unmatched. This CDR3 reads CASSGMTGASYEQYF. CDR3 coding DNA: TGCGCCAGCAGCGGAATGACAGGGGCTTCCTACGAGCAGTACTTC.

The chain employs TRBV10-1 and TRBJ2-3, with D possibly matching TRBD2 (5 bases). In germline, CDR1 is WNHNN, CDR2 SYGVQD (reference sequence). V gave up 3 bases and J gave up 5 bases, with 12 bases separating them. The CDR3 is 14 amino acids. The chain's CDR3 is CASSEGSQRDTQYF. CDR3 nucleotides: TGCGCCAGCAGTGAAGGGAGTCAGCGAGATACGCAGTATTTT.

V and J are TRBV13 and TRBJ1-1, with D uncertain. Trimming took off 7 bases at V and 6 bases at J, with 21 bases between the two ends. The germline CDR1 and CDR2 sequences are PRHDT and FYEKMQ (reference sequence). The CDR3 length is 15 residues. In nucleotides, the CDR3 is TGTGCCAGCATAAAAAAGGCGGGCGCACGACCTGAAGCTTTCTTT. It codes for CASIKKAGARPEAFF.

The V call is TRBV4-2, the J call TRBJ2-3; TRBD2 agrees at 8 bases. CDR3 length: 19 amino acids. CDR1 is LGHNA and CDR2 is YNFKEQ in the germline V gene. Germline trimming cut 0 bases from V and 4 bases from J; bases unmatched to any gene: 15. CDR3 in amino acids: CASSQEASGGRISADTQYF. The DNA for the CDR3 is TGTGCCAGCAGCCAAGAGGCTTCGGGGGGGAGGATTAGCGCAGATACGCAGTATTTT.

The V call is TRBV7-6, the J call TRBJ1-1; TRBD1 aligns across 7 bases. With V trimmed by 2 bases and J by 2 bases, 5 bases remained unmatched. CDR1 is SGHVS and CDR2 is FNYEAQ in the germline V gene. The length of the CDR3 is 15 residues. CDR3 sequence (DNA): TGTGCCAGCAGCTTAATGCAGGGGGGAAACACTGAAGCTTTCTTT. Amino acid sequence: CASSLMQGGNTEAFF. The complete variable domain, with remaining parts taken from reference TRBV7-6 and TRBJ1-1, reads GAGVSQSPRYKVTKRGQDVALRCDPISGHVSLYWYRQALGQGPEFLTYFNYEAQQDKSGLPNDRFSAERPEGSISTLTIQRTEQRDSAMYRCASSLMQGGNTEAFFGQGTRLTVV.

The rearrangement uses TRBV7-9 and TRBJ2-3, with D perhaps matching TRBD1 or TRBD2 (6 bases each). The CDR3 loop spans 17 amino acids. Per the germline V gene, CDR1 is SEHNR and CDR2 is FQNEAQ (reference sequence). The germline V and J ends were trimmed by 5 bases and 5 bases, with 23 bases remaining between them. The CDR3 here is CASSPPEGDSGLDTQYF. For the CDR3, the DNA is TGTGCCAGCAGCCCACCCGAGGGGGACTCTGGCTTAGATACGCAGTATTTT.

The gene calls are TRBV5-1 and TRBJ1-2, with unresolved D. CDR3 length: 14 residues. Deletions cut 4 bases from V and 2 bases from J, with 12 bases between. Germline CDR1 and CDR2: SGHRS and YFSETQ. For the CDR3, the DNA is TGCGCCAGCAGCCCTGGACGGAGGAACTATGGCTACACCTTC. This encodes CASSPGRRNYGYTF.